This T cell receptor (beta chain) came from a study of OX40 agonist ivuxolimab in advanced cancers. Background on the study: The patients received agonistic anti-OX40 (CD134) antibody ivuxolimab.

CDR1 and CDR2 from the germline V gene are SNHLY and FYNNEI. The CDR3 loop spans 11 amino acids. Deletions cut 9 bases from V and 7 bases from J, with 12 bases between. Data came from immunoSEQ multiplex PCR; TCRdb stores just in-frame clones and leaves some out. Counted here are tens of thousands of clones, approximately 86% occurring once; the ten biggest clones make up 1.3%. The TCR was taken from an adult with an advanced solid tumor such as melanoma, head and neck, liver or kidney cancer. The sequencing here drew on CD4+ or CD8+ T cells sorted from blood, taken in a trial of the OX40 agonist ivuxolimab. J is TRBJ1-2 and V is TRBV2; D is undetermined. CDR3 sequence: CARDVSSGYTF. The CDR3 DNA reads TGTGCCAGGGACGTATCTAGTGGCTACACCTTC. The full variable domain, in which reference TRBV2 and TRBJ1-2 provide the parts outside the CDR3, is EPEVTQTPSHQVTQMGQEVILRCVPISNHLYFYWYRQILGQKVEFLVSFYNNEISEKSEIFDDQFSVERPDGSNFTLKIRSTKLEDSAMYFCARDVSSGYTFGSGTRLTVV.